The clone carrying this T cell receptor (beta chain) occurred a few times. The sample belongs to a study of blood T cell repertoires in COVID-19. Study context: Acute-phase and convalescent COVID-19 samples originated in the United States, Italy and Spain. T cells, B-cell-depleted T cells, or PBMCs supplied cDNA or gDNA.

Methods used by the authors: Counts of nucleated cells, estimated from reference gene primer amplification, were obtained. TCRdb's table, derived via immunoSEQ multiplex PCR, lists solely in-frame clones and lacks some. Clone size and V and J calls were adopted from that table, with D and trimming inferred from the DNA. Here the sample spans roughly 260,000 clones, around 85% being singletons. CDR1 is LNHDA, CDR2 SQIVND, per germline (reference sequence). The V end was cut by 3 bases, the J end by 10 bases, with 18 bases between. CDR3 length equals 14 residues. The source of this sequence is a woman aged 40-49 years with active or convalescent COVID-19. The specimen sequenced was peripheral blood. The chain uses TRBV19 and TRBJ1-2; TRBD1 is a possible D gene (5 bases). The CDR3: CASSISDKPWDYTF. The CDR3 nucleotides read TGTGCCAGTAGTATTTCGGACAAACCTTGGGACTACACCTTC.